This T cell receptor (beta chain) was retrieved from a study of T cells after posttransplantation cyclophosphamide (TCRdb year 2016). Concerning the study at large: Using TRB sequencing, the study followed how the T cell repertoire reconstituted after myeloablative bone marrow transplantation in which posttransplantation cyclophosphamide served as GVHD prophylaxis. Because TRA and TRB clonality were tightly correlated in 9 samples, subsequent TCR analyses were focused on TRB only. TRB sequencing was also done on up to about 3 additional blood samples from 2 to 5.2 years after transplant in 3 patients, and on pretransplant blood from several patients. Blood from all 34 PTCy patients with 1-year posttransplant specimens was subjected to TRB sequencing. Public TRB sequences were checked against a database of over 3,500 sequences associated with responses to pathogens, tumor antigens, self-antigens and alloantigens. Antigen receptor sequencing was done on samples from about 38 PTCy-treated patients and from roughly 17 related bone marrow donors of those patients.

What the work shows at the level of the full study, not this receptor alone: The TRB repertoires of T cells infiltrating skin or GI tract showed only limited overlap with the TRB repertoires of T cells in blood. Across 40 to 55 patients, TRB clonality was highly associated with recipient CMV seropositivity and CMV reactivation, and diversity in PTCy patients was similar to diversity in CNI/methotrexate controls. At 1-2 months, donor-recipient similarity was low but rose over the first year, and the later blood repertoires were often dominated by donor CD8+ memory clones.

V is shortened by 5 bases, J by 0 bases, and the region joining them spans 12 bases. The germline V gene encodes CDR1 SGHRS and CDR2 YFSETQ. CDR3 length: 15 amino acids, cysteine to phenylalanine. The DNA shown is the 45-base CDR3, in frame from base 1. On the day of marrow donation, related bone marrow donors gave peripheral blood samples. Mononuclear cells from peripheral blood and bone marrow were separated by Ficoll-Hypaque density centrifugation and then cryopreserved. TRB sequencing was run on genomic DNA with either the immunoSEQ assay at survey resolution or the hsTCRB kit. The authors processed their data as follows. The immunoSEQ software handled the initial read processing, while the LymphoSeq R package was used for the repertoire analyses. Clonality was calculated as 1 minus normalized Shannon entropy, and the Gini coefficient was also calculated for each TRB dataset. To infer phenotypes in unsorted samples, TRB sequences from sorted subsets of the recipient or donor were mapped onto the unsorted samples of the same recipient. TCRdb limited this immuneACCESS table to in-frame rearrangements with V and J called. A share of clones is missing; checked studies link under half to unresolved V genes, and the rest is unexplained. That table gives V, J and clone size, and the DNA gave D and trimming. For this sample, 30,000 to 40,000 clones appear and none is a singleton. The ten largest clones represent around 2.5% of the sample.

This clone was recorded many times. No antigen is known for it. Base quality data are lacking; no much larger clone is found one base away. The clonotype comes from a man aged 45-65 years in good health, CMV-negative, and a related stem cell transplant donor. The rearrangement combines TRBV5-1 with TRBJ2-1; the D segment could be TRBD2, given 5 matching bases. Sequencing used PBMCs. The CDR3 protein: CASRSLGSSYNEQFF. The DNA sequence reads TGCGCCAGCAGATCACTTGGGAGCTCCTACAATGAGCAGTTCTTC. Joined to the reference TRBV5-1 and TRBJ2-1 proteins, this CDR3 gives the full variable domain: KAGVTQTPRYLIKTRGQQVTLSCSPISGHRSVSWYQQTPGQGLQFLFEYFSETQRNKGNFPGRFSGRQFSNSRSEMNVSTLELGDSALYLCASRSLGSSYNEQFFGPGTRLTVL.